Described below is a single T cell receptor beta chain sequence and its context. Produced via immunoSEQ multiplex PCR; TCRdb's table is partial and in-frame only. The sample shows 250,000 to 300,000 clones, approximately 86% of them seen only once. Germline-derived CDR1 and CDR2 are LNHDA and SQIVND (reference sequence). With 2 bases removed from V and 0 bases from J, the gap between germline ends came to 10 bases. CDR3 length equals 15 residues. Seattle participants joined during active infection and were tracked over time. This sample stems from a study of blood T cell repertoires in COVID-19. Study-wide background: Nucleic acid was either cDNA or gDNA, and it came from T cells, B-cell-depleted T cells, or PBMCs.

The rearrangement links TRBV19 to TRBJ1-2; no clear D. This TCR was sampled from a woman aged 70-85 years with COVID-19, enrolled during active disease. The sample taken for sequencing was peripheral blood. The DNA for the CDR3 is TGTGCCAGTAGTATAATCGGGTTCTCTAACTATGGCTACACCTTC. Translation gives CASSIIGFSNYGYTF.